This TCR beta chain was sequenced for a study of blood T cell repertoires in COVID-19. Whole-study context: In each case, the material was cDNA or gDNA derived from T cells, B-cell-depleted T cells, or PBMCs.

The CDR3 runs 15 residues. Germline CDR1 reads SGHDT; CDR2 reads YYEEEE. Trimming cost V 2 bases and J 4 bases, with 15 bases left between them. Only in-frame clones appear in the TCRdb table, and some are missing; sequencing was by immunoSEQ multiplex PCR. Of 200,000 or so clones listed, 83% are singletons. V usage is TRBV5-6 and J usage is TRBJ1-2; D is possibly TRBD1 (5 bases). Sequencing input: PBMCs or T cells enriched from blood (not recorded which). The receptor was isolated from a woman aged 50 to 65 who had been exposed to COVID-19. The CDR3, as DNA: TGTGCCAGCAGCTTTTCTGGGGACTGGGGCTATGGCTACACCTTC. It codes for CASSFSGDWGYGYTF. Together with reference TRBV5-6 and TRBJ1-2, the CDR3 gives the full variable domain: DAGVTQSPTHLIKTRGQQVTLRCSPKSGHDTVSWYQQALGQGPQFIFQYYEEEERQRGNFPDRFSGHQFPNYSSELNVNALLLGDSALYLCASSFSGDWGYGYTFGSGTRLTVV.